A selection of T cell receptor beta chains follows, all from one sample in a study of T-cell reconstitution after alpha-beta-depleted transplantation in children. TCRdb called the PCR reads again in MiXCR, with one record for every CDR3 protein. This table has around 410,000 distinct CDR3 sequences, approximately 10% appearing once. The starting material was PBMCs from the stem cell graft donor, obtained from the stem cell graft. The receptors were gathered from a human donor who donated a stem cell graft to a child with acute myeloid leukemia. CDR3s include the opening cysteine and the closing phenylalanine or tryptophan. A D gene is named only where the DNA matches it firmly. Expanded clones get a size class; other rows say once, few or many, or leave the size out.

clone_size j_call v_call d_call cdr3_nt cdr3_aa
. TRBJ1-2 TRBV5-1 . TGCGCCAGCAGCGCCCCGGGTCCGGACGGCTACACCTTC CASSAPGPDGYTF
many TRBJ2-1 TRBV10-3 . TGTGCCATCAGTGGCTCAACAAGAAACAATGAGCAGTTCTTC CAISGSTRNNEQFF
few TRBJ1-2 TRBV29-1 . TGCAGCGTTGAACGGTCGGTTTTTCGGGGGGCTGAAGGCTACACCTTC CSVERSVFRGAEGYTF
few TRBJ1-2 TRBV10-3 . TGTGCCACCCATGAGAGGCAGGGCGAAATTCCCTATGGCTACACCTTC CATHERQGEIPYGYTF
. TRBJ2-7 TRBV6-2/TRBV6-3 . TGTGCCAGCAGGCCCTCAACGCTAGGATCCCACGAGCAGTACTTC CASRPSTLGSHEQYF
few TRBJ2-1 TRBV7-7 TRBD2 TGTGCTAGCAGCCCAGCCCCACGGGGGGGCTCCTACAATGAGCAGTTCTTC CASSPAPRGGSYNEQFF
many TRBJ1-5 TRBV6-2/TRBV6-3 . TGTGCCAGCAGTTACGATAGCCAGGGCAATCAGCCCCAGCATTTT CASSYDSQGNQPQHF
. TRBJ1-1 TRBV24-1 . TGTGCCACCAGTGATCCTCTTGGGACTGAAGCTTTCTTT CATSDPLGTEAFF
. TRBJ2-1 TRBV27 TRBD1 TGTGCCAGCAGTTTGCTCGGGCCGGGACAGGGTAGGGTGCAGTTCTTC CASSLLGPGQGRVQFF
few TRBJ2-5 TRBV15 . TGTGCCACCAGCAGTTCTCCGGGGTCCCTGGGGACCCAGTACTTC CATSSSPGSLGTQYF
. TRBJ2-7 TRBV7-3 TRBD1 TGTGCCAGCAGCGCCGGGACAGTAGCAGAGGAGCAGTACTTC CASSAGTVAEEQYF
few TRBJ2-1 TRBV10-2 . TGCGCCAGTGGGCCAAATGAGCAGTTCTTC CASGPNEQFF
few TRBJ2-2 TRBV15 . TGTGCCACCAGCAGAGACATGGGCGGGACCGGGGAGCTGTTTTTT CATSRDMGGTGELFF
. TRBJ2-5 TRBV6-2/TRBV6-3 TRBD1 TGTGCCAGCAGCGCGCGACAGGGCCCCCAGTACTTC CASSARQGPQYF
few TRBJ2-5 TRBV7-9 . TGTGCCAGCAGACGGGCCCTGGGGGAGACCCAGTACTTC CASRRALGETQYF
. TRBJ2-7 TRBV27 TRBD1 TGTGCCAGCAGTTTAGGGGTCACAGGGGCTTACGAGCAGTACTTC CASSLGVTGAYEQYF
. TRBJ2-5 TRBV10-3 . TGTGCCACCTCGGGGGCGGGAGCCCAAGAGACCCAGTACTTC CATSGAGAQETQYF
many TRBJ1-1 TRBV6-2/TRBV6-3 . TGTGCCAGCTCCAGAATCCGGGCCGCGATGAACACTGAAGCTTTCTTT CASSRIRAAMNTEAFF
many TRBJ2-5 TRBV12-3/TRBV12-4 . TGTGCCAGCAGTCCCCGGGGAGGACAAGAGACCCAGTACTTC CASSPRGGQETQYF
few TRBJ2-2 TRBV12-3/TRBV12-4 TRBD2 TGTGCCACCAGGACTAGCGGGATTAACGGGGAGCTGTTTTTT CATRTSGINGELFF
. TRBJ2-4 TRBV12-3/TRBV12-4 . TGTGCCAGCAGTTTAGATAATGGGGCGGCTCTAGCCAAAAACAGTCAGTACTTC CASSLDNGAALAKNSQYF
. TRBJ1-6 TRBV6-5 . TGTGCCAGCAGTTCTGACGGCTTTGACTCCTATAATTCACCCCTCCACTTT CASSSDGFDSYNSPLHF
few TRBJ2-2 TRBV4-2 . TGTGCCAGCAGCCCCCGCTCCGGGACACTAAGATCGAACACCGGGGAGCTGTTTTTT CASSPRSGTLRSNTGELFF
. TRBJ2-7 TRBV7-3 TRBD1 TGTGCCAGCAGCCCCCGACAGGGACACTACGAGCAGTACTTC CASSPRQGHYEQYF
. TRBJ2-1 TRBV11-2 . TGTGCCAGCAGCTTATGGGGAAACCCCTACAATGAGCAGTTCTTC CASSLWGNPYNEQFF
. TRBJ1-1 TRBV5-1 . TGCGCCAGCAGCGGGGGACAACGACTAGGGAACACTGAAGCTTTCTTT CASSGGQRLGNTEAFF
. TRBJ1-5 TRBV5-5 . TGTGCCAGCAGCCGTTTTACGAATCAGCCCCAGCATTTT CASSRFTNQPQHF
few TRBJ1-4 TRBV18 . TGTGCCAGCTCACCGGAGGGTAGTTCTAATGAAAAACTGTTTTTT CASSPEGSSNEKLFF
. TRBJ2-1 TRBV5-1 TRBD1 TGCGCCAGCAGCTCGGACAGGGGGCGATATGAGCAGTTCTTC CASSSDRGRYEQFF
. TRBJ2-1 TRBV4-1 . TGCGCCAGCAGCCAAGAGGGAGGAGGGGATGAGCAGTTCTTC CASSQEGGGDEQFF
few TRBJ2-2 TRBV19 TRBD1 TGTGCCAGTAGTGCCGGGACAGGCTCCTTCCTCGGGGAGCTGTTTTTT CASSAGTGSFLGELFF
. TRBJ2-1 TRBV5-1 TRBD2 TGCGCCAGCAGCTCAAGACTAGCGGGGGGGCAGTCCAATGAGCAGTTCTTC CASSSRLAGGQSNEQFF
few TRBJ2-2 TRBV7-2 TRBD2 TGTGCCAGCAGTTCAGGGACTAGCGGGGCCGGGGAGCTGTTTTTT CASSSGTSGAGELFF
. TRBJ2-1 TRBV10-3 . TGTGCCATCAGGGGGGGGCAGGGTTATGACAATGAGCAGTTCTTC CAIRGGQGYDNEQFF
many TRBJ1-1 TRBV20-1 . TGCAGTGCTAGAGAAATGGTGAACACTGAAGCTTTCTTT CSAREMVNTEAFF
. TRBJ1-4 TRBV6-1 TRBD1 TGTGCCAGCTATCTCACAAAAAAGGGGGCCGATACAACTAATGAAAAACTGTTTTTT CASYLTKKGADTTNEKLFF
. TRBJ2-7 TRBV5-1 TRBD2 TGCGCCAGCAGTTCACTAGCGGGAGCCTACGAGCAGTACTTC CASSSLAGAYEQYF
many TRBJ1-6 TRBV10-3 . TGTGCCATCAGTGACAGGAATTCACCCCTCCACTTT CAISDRNSPLHF
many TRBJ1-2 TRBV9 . TGTGCCAGCAGCGTAGCTACAGGGAACTATGGCTACACCTTC CASSVATGNYGYTF
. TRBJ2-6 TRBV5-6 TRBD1 TGTGCCAGCAGCTCGGGACAGGGGGCTGGGGCCAACGTCCTGACTTTC CASSSGQGAGANVLTF
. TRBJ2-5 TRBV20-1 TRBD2 TGCAGTGCTGAGCGACTAGCGGGAGGCCAAGAGACCCAGTACTTC CSAERLAGGQETQYF
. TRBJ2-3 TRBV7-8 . TGTGCCAGCAGCTTTCTCAGCTCTGCAGATACGCAGTATTTT CASSFLSSADTQYF
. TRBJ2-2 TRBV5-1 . TGCGCCAGCAGCTTGGAACGGGGGACCTTTTCGAACACCGGGGAGCTGTTTTTT CASSLERGTFSNTGELFF
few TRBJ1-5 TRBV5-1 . TGCGCCAGCAGCTTGGACTGGACTGGCAATCAGCCCCAGCATTTT CASSLDWTGNQPQHF
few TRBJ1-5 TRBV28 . TGTGCCAGCAGTTTTCTTGGACAGAGCAATCAGCCCCAGCATTTT CASSFLGQSNQPQHF
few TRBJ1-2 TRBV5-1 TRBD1 TGCGCCAGCAGCCCTACAGGGGGGGGCTATGGCTACACCTTC CASSPTGGGYGYTF
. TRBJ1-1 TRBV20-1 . TGCAGTGCTAGTTTCCAGACACAAAACACTGAAGCTTTCTTT CSASFQTQNTEAFF
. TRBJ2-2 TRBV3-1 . TGTGCCAGCAGAATTGCCGGGGAGCTGTTTTTT CASRIAGELFF
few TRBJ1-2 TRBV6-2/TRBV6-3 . TGTGCCAGCACCCACGGGGGGGCAGATGGCTACACCTTC CASTHGGADGYTF
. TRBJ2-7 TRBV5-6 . TGTGCCAGCAGCTTCCGGGACGAGCAGTACTTC CASSFRDEQYF
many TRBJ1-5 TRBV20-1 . TGCAGTGCTATTGAGTACGTCAGAGACAATCAGCCCCAGCATTTT CSAIEYVRDNQPQHF
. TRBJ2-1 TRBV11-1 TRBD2 TGTGCCAGCAGCCCTGTACCGGGACTAGCGCCCAATGAGCAGTTCTTC CASSPVPGLAPNEQFF
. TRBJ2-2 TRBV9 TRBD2 TGTGCCAGCAGCGTAGTGGCAAGCGGGGTAAACGCGAACACCGGGGAGCTGTTTTTT CASSVVASGVNANTGELFF